This T cell receptor (beta chain) derives from a study of blood T cell repertoires in COVID-19. Study details: The origin of the acute and convalescent COVID-19 samples was the United States, Italy and Spain. Sample material is recorded as cDNA or gDNA derived from T cells, B-cell-depleted T cells, or PBMCs.

In the original workflow: Amplification of reference gene primers provided the estimated nucleated cell counts. Assay: immunoSEQ multiplex PCR; the TCRdb copy retains only in-frame clones and omits some. The DNA was the basis for D and trimming; V, J and clone size are from that table. The sample has 80,000 to 100,000 clones, roughly 76% seen once. V was trimmed by 0 bases and J by 0 bases, leaving 9 bases between them. The CDR3 is made up of 16 amino acids. Germline lookup yields CDR1 LGHNA and CDR2 YSLEER. This receptor was obtained from a woman of 80 years or more with active or convalescent COVID-19. This chain joins TRBV4-3 and TRBJ1-3, with D unresolved. The sample comprised peripheral blood. CDR3 residues: CASSQDAQHSGNTIYF. CDR3 bases: TGCGCCAGCAGCCAAGATGCACAGCACTCTGGAAACACCATATATTTT.